This T cell receptor (beta chain) was captured by sequencing in a study of shared clonotypes between healthy human individuals. Sequencing was performed with immunoSEQ multiplex PCR; in TCRdb, only in-frame clones are kept and a portion is missing. Of 630,000 or so clones listed, nearly 98% are singletons. To note about this clone: The antigen is undetermined.

The ends were cut back, 2 bases at V and 7 bases at J, with 5 bases in the middle. This CDR3 contains 11 residues. Germline V gene data show CDR1 as MNHNS and CDR2 as SASEGT. Study conclusions and caveats: Across several donors, naive CD4 shared around 5.1%, naive CD8 around 3.5%, memory CD4 less than 2.5%, memory CD8 0.4% to 0.5%.

It was CD45RO-negative cells, positively selected for CCR7, that made up naive CD8 cells, with terminally differentiated effector memory CD45RA+ cells excluded. V is TRBV6-1 and J is TRBJ1-1; D remains unclear. The sequenced sample was naive CD8+ T cells sorted from blood. This receptor was taken from a man under 40 in good health. CDR3 DNA sequence: TGTGCCAGCAGTGAAAGACTTGAAGCTTTCTTT. This translates into CASSERLEAFF.